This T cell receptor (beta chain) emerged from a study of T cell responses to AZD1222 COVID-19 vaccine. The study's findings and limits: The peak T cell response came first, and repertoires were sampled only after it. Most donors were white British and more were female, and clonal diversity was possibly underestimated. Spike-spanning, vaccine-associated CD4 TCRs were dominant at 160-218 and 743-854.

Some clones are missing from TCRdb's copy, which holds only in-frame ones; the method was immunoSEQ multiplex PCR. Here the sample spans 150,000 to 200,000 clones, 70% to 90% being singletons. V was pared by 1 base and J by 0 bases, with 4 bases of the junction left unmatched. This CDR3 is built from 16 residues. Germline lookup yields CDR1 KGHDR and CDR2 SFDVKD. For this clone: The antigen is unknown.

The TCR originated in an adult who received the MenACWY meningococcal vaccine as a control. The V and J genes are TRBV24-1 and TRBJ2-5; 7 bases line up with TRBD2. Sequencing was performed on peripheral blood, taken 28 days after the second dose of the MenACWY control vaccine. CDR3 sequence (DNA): TGTGCCACCAGTGATTTCTCCGGGGGGAACCAAGAGACCCAGTACTTC. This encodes CATSDFSGGNQETQYF.